The 14 T cell receptor beta chains listed next were all sequenced from one sample in a study of T-cell memory formation after mild COVID-19. TCRdb used MiXCR to reprocess the 5' RACE reads, holding one entry per CDR3 protein. The sample lists approximately 290,000 distinct CDR3 sequences; about a sixth were seen once. The sequenced sample was PBMCs or a T cell subset sorted from them (not recorded which). These receptors came from a man between 18 and 35 years old who had mild COVID-19 (a few samples of this study predate the infection). Cell type and time point are not known.

The chain carries TRBV21-1 and TRBJ1-6. TRBV21-1 has pseudogene status. CDR3 size: 14 residues. CDR3 sequence reads: CASSCDRDNSPLHF. CDR3 coding DNA: TGTGCCAGCAGCTGTGATAGGGATAATTCACCCCTCCACTTT.

The chain recombines TRBV12-3 or TRBV12-4 with TRBJ1-6; D remains unclear. The CDR3 extends over 14 amino acids. The V and J ends lost 3 bases and 8 bases respectively, with 11 bases between them. Here the CDR3 reads CASSLYSRYSPLHF. As DNA, the CDR3 is TGTGCCAGCAGTTTGTACAGCAGATATTCACCCCTCCACTTT.

This CDR3 is CASSPPWTETDTQYF. CDR3 in DNA: TGTGCCAGCAGCCCGCCGTGGACAGAGACAGATACGCAGTATTTT. J is TRBJ2-3 and V is TRBV7-9; D perhaps matches TRBD1 (6 bases). Germline V CDR1 and CDR2: SEHNR, FQNEAQ (reference sequence). This CDR3 contains 15 residues. Deletions cut 5 bases from V and 3 bases from J, with 15 bases between.

The DNA of the CDR3 is TGTGCCAGCAGCTTTGGTTTGGAGACCCAGTACTTC. It yields the protein CASSFGLETQYF. The chain employs TRBV5-6 and TRBJ2-5; D unresolved. The length of the CDR3 is 12 residues. Per the germline V gene, CDR1 is SGHDT and CDR2 is YYEEEE. V was pared by 2 bases and J by 5 bases, with 7 bases between.

V and J are TRBV10-3 and TRBJ1-1, with D unresolved. This CDR3 contains 14 residues. Per germline, CDR1 ENHRY and CDR2 SYGVKD. V was trimmed by 0 bases and J by 0 bases, leaving 5 bases between them. The DNA of the CDR3 is TGTGCCATCAGTGAGTCGAAGGTGAACACTGAAGCTTTCTTT. Protein product: CAISESKVNTEAFF.

A few counts support this clonotype. The chain combines TRBV7-2 with TRBJ2-3; no firm D call. This CDR3 spans 14 amino acids. CDR1 SGHTA and CDR2 FQGNSA come from the germline V gene. The V end was cut by 7 bases, the J end by 1 base, with 12 bases between. As DNA, the CDR3 is TGTGCCAGCACCTTCTACCTTCGCACAGATACGCAGTATTTT. As protein: CASTFYLRTDTQYF.

This clonotype was detected only a few times. This chain links TRBV3-1 with TRBJ1-3, with D uncertain. This CDR3 contains 15 residues. Germline V gives CDR1 LGHDT, CDR2 YNNKEL (reference sequence). Trimming took 2 bases from V and 0 from J, leaving 8 bases between them. The chain's CDR3 is CASSQRPISGNTIYF. The CDR3 coding sequence is TGTGCCAGCAGCCAACGACCCATCTCTGGAAACACCATATATTTT.

The V gene is TRBV6-5, the J gene TRBJ1-2; the D is unclear. Germline V gene lookup returns CDR1 MNHEY and CDR2 SVGAGI. The CDR3 extends over 15 amino acids. V was shortened by 3 bases and J by 2 bases, with 13 bases between the two germline ends. This CDR3 is CASSYSLGGNYGYTF. The CDR3 DNA sequence: TGTGCCAGCAGTTATTCGCTTGGCGGGAACTATGGCTACACCTTC.

The gene calls are TRBV6-4 and TRBJ2-3; D possibly corresponds to TRBD1 (6 bases). The germline CDR1 and CDR2 sequences are MRHNA and SNTAGT. The CDR3 has 13 residues. The ends were cut back, 4 bases at V and 10 bases at J, with 15 bases in the middle. This CDR3 reads CASSVEQGYAQYF. The CDR3 DNA is TGTGCCAGCAGTGTCGAACAGGGTTATGCGCAGTATTTT.

The rearrangement uses TRBV2 and TRBJ2-1, with D possibly being TRBD2 (5 bases). CDR3 length: 14 residues. The germline V gene has CDR1 SNHLY and CDR2 FYNNEI. Trimming removed 3 bases from V and 3 bases from J, with 9 bases in between. CDR3 residues: CASSDAGFYNEQFF. CDR3 in DNA: TGTGCCAGCAGTGATGCGGGTTTCTACAATGAGCAGTTCTTC.

The genes are TRBV20-1 and TRBJ2-1; TRBD1 agrees at 9 bases. The trim removed 6 bases at V and 7 bases at J, leaving 10 bases unmatched. The germline V gene has CDR1 DFQATT and CDR2 SNEGSKA (reference sequence). The CDR3 consists of 14 residues. The CDR3 sequence: CSARLDRGRNEQFF. CDR3 in DNA: TGCAGTGCGCGATTGGACAGGGGCCGAAATGAGCAGTTCTTC.

The chain joins TRBV6-5 to TRBJ2-7, with D maybe TRBD1 (6 bases). The ends were cut back, 0 bases at V and 1 base at J, with 7 bases in the middle. The CDR3 loop spans 14 amino acids. Germline V CDR1 and CDR2: MNHEY, SVGAGI. CDR3 in amino acids: CASSYSGQSYEQYF. CDR3 sequence (DNA): TGTGCCAGCAGTTACTCGGGACAATCCTACGAGCAGTACTTC.

The genes are TRBV5-4 and TRBJ2-7, with 9 bases aligning to TRBD1. Germline V lookup: CDR1 SGHNT, CDR2 YYREEE (reference sequence). Trimming cost V 5 bases and J 7 bases; bases outside gene matches: 7. The length of the CDR3 is 13 residues. The CDR3 coding sequence is TGTGCCAGCAGACACGGGACAGGGATTGAGCAGTACTTC. Encoded protein: CASRHGTGIEQYF.

This clonotype has just a few counts. V usage is TRBV5-1 and J usage is TRBJ2-7; 14 positions agree with TRBD2. The CDR3 is 18 amino acids. Trimming at V came to 5 bases and at J to 0 bases, leaving 10 bases not matched to a gene. Germline V gene sequence: CDR1 SGHRS, CDR2 YFSETQ. In DNA form, the CDR3 reads TGCGCCAGCAGACCTCGACTAGCGGGGGGGCCTGGCTCCTACGAGCAGTACGTC. Its protein is CASRPRLAGGPGSYEQYV.